Below are 20 T cell receptor beta chains sequenced from a single sample in a study of blood T cell repertoires in COVID-19 (dated by TCRdb to the early 2020s). The library was produced with the immunoSEQ multiplex PCR assay. TCRdb limited this immuneACCESS table to in-frame rearrangements with V and J called. A share of clones is missing; checked studies link under half to unresolved V genes, and the rest is unexplained. This sample holds about 220,000 clones; 82% were observed only once. Approximately 3.8% of the sample comes from the top ten. Sequences were obtained from peripheral blood. These receptors came from a woman older than 75 with acute or convalescent COVID-19.

The J gene is TRBJ2-1, the V gene TRBV11-3, with D possibly being TRBD2 (7 bases). V lost 1 base and J 4 bases, leaving 14 bases between the germline ends. This CDR3 is 16 amino acids long. Germline V gives CDR1 SGHNT, CDR2 YENEEA. The CDR3 loop reads CASSLGGGALYNEQFF. The CDR3 DNA follows: TGTGCCAGCAGCTTAGGAGGGGGGGCTCTTTACAATGAGCAGTTCTTC.

This clone has just a few counts. The chain carries TRBV6-5 and TRBJ1-2; D gene ambiguous. Germline-derived CDR1 and CDR2 are MNHEY and SVGAGI. The CDR3 is 12 amino acids. V shed 8 bases and J shed 2 bases, with 9 bases lying between them. CDR3: CASAGLNYGYTF. CDR3 bases: TGTGCCAGCGCGGGGTTAAACTATGGCTACACCTTC.

This sequence joins TRBV7-6 and TRBJ2-7; weak D call: TRBD2 (7 bases). The CDR3 is made up of 14 amino acids. V was clipped by 3 bases and J by 4 bases, with 13 bases between them. Germline-derived CDR1 and CDR2 are SGHVS and FNYEAQ. CDR3 DNA sequence: TGTGCCAGCAGCTTGACGGGGGGCGGTTACGAGCAGTACTTC. This gives the protein CASSLTGGGYEQYF.

V is TRBV5-5 and J is TRBJ1-5; a possible D gene is TRBD1 (5 bases). The CDR3 is 15 residues long. Germline CDR1 reads SGHKS; CDR2 reads YYEKEE (reference sequence). V lost 1 base to trimming and J lost 2 bases, with 10 bases between them. The CDR3 region has the DNA TGTGCCAGCAGCTTGAGTTGGGGCGGCAATCAGCCCCAGCATTTT. The encoded protein is CASSLSWGGNQPQHF.

This chain links TRBV12-3 or TRBV12-4 with TRBJ1-2; 7 nucleotides match TRBD1. Trimming took 4 bases from V and 5 from J; bases not matched to a gene: 4. This CDR3 comprises 13 residues. DNA for the CDR3: TGTGCCAGCAGTTCCGGACAGGCATATGGCTACACCTTC. Translating gives CASSSGQAYGYTF.

The chain links TRBV2 to TRBJ1-5; 10 bases are a match to TRBD1. This CDR3 is 14 amino acids long. Per germline, CDR1 SNHLY and CDR2 FYNNEI. V lost 7 bases to trimming and J lost 7 bases; unmatched junction nucleotides: 7. The CDR3 nucleotides read TGTGCCAGCACGACGACAGGGGGCAGCCAGCCCCAGCATTTT. It translates to CASTTTGGSQPQHF.

The V call is TRBV5-6, the J call TRBJ1-1; 7 bases agree with TRBD1. V shed 1 base, J shed 0 bases, and the junction held 9 bases outside the gene matches. Germline V CDR1 and CDR2: SGHDT, YYEEEE. The CDR3 length is 17 residues. The CDR3 loop is CASSLYTGVRMNTEAFF. Here the CDR3 DNA reads TGTGCCAGCAGCTTGTATACAGGGGTCCGAATGAACACTGAAGCTTTCTTT.

The J gene is TRBJ1-1, the V gene TRBV12-3 or TRBV12-4; the D gene is possibly TRBD1 (5 bases). This CDR3 contains 13 residues. V was pared by 6 bases and J by 3 bases, with 11 bases between. The CDR3: CASRDRRDTEAFF. CDR3 nucleotides: TGTGCCAGCAGGGACCGCAGGGACACTGAAGCTTTCTTT.

This rearrangement joins TRBV6-5 to TRBJ2-7, with TRBD2 matching 10 bases. The CDR3 has 16 residues. In germline, CDR1 is MNHEY, CDR2 SVGAGI. Trimming took 0 bases from V and 4 from J; bases not matched to a gene: 6. CDR3 loop: CASSYSADSGGYEQYF. Written as DNA, the CDR3 is TGTGCCAGCAGTTACTCGGCCGATAGCGGGGGGTACGAGCAGTACTTC.

CDR3 sequence reads: CASSQRTSANSYNEQFF. In nucleotides, the CDR3 is TGTGCCAGCAGCCAACGGACTAGCGCGAACTCCTACAATGAGCAGTTCTTC. The chain links TRBV3-1 (or the pseudogene TRBV3-2) to TRBJ2-1; 9 bases match TRBD2. The junction had 5 bases not matched to a gene; V was cut back by 2 bases and J by 0 bases. Per the germline V gene, CDR1 is LGHDT and CDR2 is YNNKEL (reference sequence). The CDR3 is made up of 17 amino acids.

This clone has only a few counts. The V and J genes are TRBV3-1 (or the pseudogene TRBV3-2) and TRBJ1-4; D gene unclear. Germline CDR1 is LGHDT and CDR2 is YNNKEL (reference sequence). The CDR3 runs 14 residues. V lost 3 bases and J lost 8, with 13 bases in between. The CDR3 nucleotides are TGTGCCAGCAGCCATCGCAACCTAGGAGAAAAACTGTTTTTT. Translating gives CASSHRNLGEKLFF.

The chain has TRBV29-1 and TRBJ1-2; TRBD1 is a possible D gene (5 bases). The CDR3 spans 12 residues. V lost 1 base and J 5 bases, leaving 8 bases between the germline ends. CDR1 and CDR2 from the germline V gene are SQVTM and ANQGSEA. This chain's CDR3 is CSVEVGGYGYTF. In DNA, the CDR3 is TGCAGCGTTGAAGTCGGGGGTTATGGCTACACCTTC.

The chain couples TRBV6-5 to TRBJ1-4, with D possibly being TRBD1 (5 bases). This CDR3 spans 14 amino acids. Germline assignment: CDR1 MNHEY and CDR2 SVGAGI. V was clipped by 6 bases and J by 4 bases, with 12 bases between them. The CDR3 sequence: CASRRTGLNEKLFF. Written as DNA, the CDR3 is TGTGCCAGCAGGAGAACGGGACTTAATGAAAAACTGTTTTTT.

The chain carries TRBV5-6 and TRBJ1-4; a weak D match, TRBD1 (5 bases). From germline, CDR1 is SGHDT and CDR2 YYEEEE. The CDR3 totals 16 residues. Trimming stripped 4 bases from V and 0 bases from J, with 13 bases between. As DNA, the CDR3 is TGTGCCAGCAGCAGAAGGGGACTCGCAACTAATGAAAAACTGTTTTTT. This gives the protein CASSRRGLATNEKLFF. Drawing the rest from reference TRBV5-6 and TRBJ1-4, the complete variable domain is DAGVTQSPTHLIKTRGQQVTLRCSPKSGHDTVSWYQQALGQGPQFIFQYYEEEERQRGNFPDRFSGHQFPNYSSELNVNALLLGDSALYLCASSRRGLATNEKLFFGSGTQLSVL.

This clone was recorded once. The J gene is TRBJ1-1, the V gene TRBV2; 10 bases fit TRBD1. Germline V gene lookup returns CDR1 SNHLY and CDR2 FYNNEI. The CDR3 is made up of 14 amino acids. J lost 3 bases, V lost 7 bases, and 5 bases had no gene match. The CDR3 DNA reads TGTGCCAGCATTCGGGACAGGGGTTACACTGAAGCTTTCTTT. It translates to CASIRDRGYTEAFF.

The rearrangement joins TRBV5-1 to TRBJ1-2, with 8 bases fitting TRBD1. Germline loops: CDR1 SGHRS, CDR2 YFSETQ. The CDR3 is 16 residues long. V gave up 0 bases and J gave up 4 bases; unmatched junction bases: 8. CDR3 region: CASSLDAGGDGYGYTF. CDR3 in DNA: TGCGCCAGCAGCTTGGATGCAGGGGGCGATGGCTATGGCTACACCTTC.

Remarks on this clone: This sample also contains other DNA sequences that code for the same CDR3. The chain has TRBV5-4 and TRBJ2-1; 14 bases match TRBD2. The length of the CDR3 is 15 residues. V shed 4 bases, J shed 6 bases, and the junction held 3 bases outside the gene matches. Germline CDR1 and CDR2: SGHNT and YYREEE (reference sequence). The chain's CDR3 is CASSPGTSGGNEQFF. The CDR3 DNA reads TGTGCCAGCAGCCCCGGGACTAGCGGGGGCAATGAGCAGTTCTTC.

This sequence joins TRBV18 and TRBJ2-2; no definite D call. Trimming removed 6 bases at V and 5 bases at J, with 13 bases between. CDR3 size: 14 residues. The germline V gene has CDR1 KGHSH and CDR2 LQKENI. CDR3 residues: CASSGQVGTGELFF. CDR3 nucleotides: TGTGCCAGCTCCGGCCAGGTTGGAACCGGGGAGCTGTTTTTT.

The rearrangement joins TRBV7-2 to TRBJ2-1, with 13 bases fitting TRBD2. The germline CDR1 and CDR2 sequences are SGHTA and FQGNSA. V lost 7 bases, J lost 9 bases, and 9 bases stayed unmatched. The CDR3 spans 15 residues. The DNA for the CDR3 is TGTGCCAGCATCCGACTAGCGGGGGGCGAGGGTGAGCAGTTCTTC. Translating gives CASIRLAGGEGEQFF.

This CDR3 is CASSPTSGLIGELFF. CDR3 coding DNA: TGTGCCAGCAGCCCAACATCGGGGTTAATCGGGGAGCTGTTTTTT. The J gene is TRBJ2-2, the V gene TRBV9, with D possibly TRBD2 on 5 matching bases. The CDR3 length is 15 residues. V lost 4 bases to trimming and J lost 7 bases, with 17 bases between them. CDR1 and CDR2 from the germline V gene are SGDLS and YYNGEE.